Included here is one TCR beta chain sequence, with context. Its recognized antigen is unknown. Per-base qualities were not stored, and no clone one base away is much larger. The immunoSEQ Assay, a bias-controlled multiplex PCR, was used to amplify TCRbeta CDR3 regions from genomic DNA. As for the authors' bioinformatics: The number of nucleated cells in each sample was estimated from the amplification of reference gene primers within the assay. To quantify the absolute abundance of each unique TCRbeta CDR3 rearrangement, sequence reads were collapsed and filtered. For each sample, productive Simpson clonality was calculated as the square root of Simpson's diversity index across productive rearrangements. The source is immuneACCESS, and TCRdb retained only in-frame sequences with V and J called. Part of the clones is not carried over; for the studies checked, unresolved V genes explain less than half of this, and the remainder is unexplained. That table supplies the V and J calls and clone size; D and trimming were determined from the DNA. The sample yields roughly 86,000 clones; roughly 80% were counted once. The top ten clonotypes cover almost 3.5% of the sample.

The trim is 0 bases for V and 3 bases for J, with a gap of 12 bases between the germline ends. Reading the germline V gene gives CDR1 LGHNA and CDR2 YNFKEQ. From the cysteine through the phenylalanine, the CDR3 covers 15 amino acids. The sequence is cut down to CDR3 DNA, 45 bases in frame from base 1. The sample originates from a study of blood T cell repertoires in COVID-19 (dated by TCRdb to 2019 to 2021). Some background on the complete study: The collaborator samples originated in the United States, Italy and Spain and spanned the acute and convalescent phases of COVID-19. Samples were obtained from the ongoing ImmuneRACE study (first 160 participants) and from 1,254 subjects provided by 6 global collaborators. Nearly every sample came with metadata listing a de-identified subject ID, COVID-19 status, age in years and sex. The material from the prospective study consisted of cDNA or gDNA derived from T cells, B-cell-depleted T cells, or PBMCs. Where available, HLA class I and class II types were taken from metadata supplied by the sample provider and were not determined by assay-based typing. Deeply sampled blood TCRbeta repertoires from subjects exposed to, actively infected with, or recovered from COVID-19 were included in the dataset. The repertoires were released in a freely available public database intended as a resource for research on the immune response to SARS-CoV-2. General findings and caveats noted by the study authors: The amount of clinical and demographic metadata varied by source and participant and was provided uncurated.

Whole blood was collected in K2EDTA tubes by collaborating institutions according to the institutions' own protocols. For TCRbeta analysis, collaborator samples were shipped as frozen whole blood, as isolated PBMCs, or as DNA extracted from either sample type. This clonotype was obtained from a man between 50 and 59 years old with acute or convalescent COVID-19. Source material: peripheral blood. The chain employs TRBV4-2 and TRBJ2-7; TRBD2 is a weak D gene call, 5 bases matching. The CDR3 is CASSQDEGPLYEQYF. Read as DNA, the sequence is TGTGCCAGCAGCCAAGATGAGGGCCCCCTCTACGAGCAGTACTTC.